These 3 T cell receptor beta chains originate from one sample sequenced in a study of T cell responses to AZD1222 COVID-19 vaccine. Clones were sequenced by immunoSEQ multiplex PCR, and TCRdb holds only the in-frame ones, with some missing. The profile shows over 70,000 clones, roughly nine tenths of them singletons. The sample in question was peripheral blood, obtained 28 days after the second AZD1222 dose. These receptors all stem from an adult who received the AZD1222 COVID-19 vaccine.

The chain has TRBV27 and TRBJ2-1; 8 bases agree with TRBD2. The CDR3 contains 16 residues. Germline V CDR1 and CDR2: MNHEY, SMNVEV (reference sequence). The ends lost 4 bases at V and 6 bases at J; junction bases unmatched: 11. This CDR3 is CASSSIGGAPINEQFF. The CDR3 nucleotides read TGTGCCAGCAGTTCGATCGGGGGGGCACCCATCAATGAGCAGTTCTTC.

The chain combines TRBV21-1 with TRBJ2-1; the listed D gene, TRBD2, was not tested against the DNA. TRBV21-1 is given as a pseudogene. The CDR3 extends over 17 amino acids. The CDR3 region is CASSKVGTSGYYNEQFF. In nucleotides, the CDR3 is TGTGCCAGCAGCAAAGTAGGGACTAGCGGCTACTACAATGAGCAGTTCTTC.

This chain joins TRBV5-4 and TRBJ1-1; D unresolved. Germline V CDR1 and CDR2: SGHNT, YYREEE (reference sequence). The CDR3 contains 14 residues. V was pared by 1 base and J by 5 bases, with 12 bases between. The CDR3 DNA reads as TGTGCCAGCAGCTTGTCACCTCGAGGGACTGAAGCTTTCTTT. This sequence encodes CASSLSPRGTEAFF.